The 27 T cell receptor beta chains presented below share a single source sample, sequenced in a study of cytomegalovirus exposure and HLA in healthy donors. It was with 60 Vbeta and 13 Jbeta primers that the PCR ran. Clones were sequenced by immunoSEQ multiplex PCR, and TCRdb holds only the in-frame ones, with some missing. The sample has about 200,000 clones; roughly 80% are singletons. Sequenced: PBMCs. These receptors were taken from a man in his thirties or forties in good health and CMV-seronegative.

This clone was recorded once. The J gene is TRBJ2-1, the V gene TRBV5-1; TRBD1 matches at 11 bases. Germline V lookup: CDR1 SGHRS, CDR2 YFSETQ. Trimming removed 4 bases from V and 6 bases from J; junction bases left unmatched: 3. The CDR3 totals 14 residues. CDR3 amino acids: CASSEDRGLNEQFF. The CDR3 bases are TGCGCCAGCAGCGAGGACAGGGGGCTCAATGAGCAGTTCTTC.

The rearrangement uses TRBV4-1 and TRBJ2-7; 9 bases agree with TRBD2. The junction had 9 bases not matched to a gene; V was cut back by 0 bases and J by 6 bases. CDR1 MGHRA and CDR2 YSYEKL come from the germline V gene. This CDR3 region has 16 residues. CDR3 in DNA: TGCGCCAGCAGCCAAGATCTCGGTCTAGCGGGGTTCGAGCAGTACTTC. It encodes CASSQDLGLAGFEQYF.

The CDR3 protein is CASSTGQVLYF. For the CDR3, the DNA is TGTGCCAGCAGTACTGGACAGGTCCTGTACTTC. The chain joins TRBV28 to TRBJ2-7; 7 bases map to TRBD1. The CDR3 runs to 11 residues. Germline values: CDR1 MDHEN, CDR2 SYDVKM. Trimming took 5 bases from V and 12 from J; bases not matched to a gene: 7.

The gene calls are TRBV5-6 and TRBJ2-3, with a tentative D call TRBD1 (6 bases). V lost 2 bases and J lost 2, with 15 bases in between. This CDR3 is 16 amino acids long. Germline V CDR1 and CDR2: SGHDT, YYEEEE. The CDR3 reads CASSFLGTYATDTQYF. Here the CDR3 DNA reads TGTGCCAGCAGCTTCCTCGGGACATACGCCACAGATACGCAGTATTTT.

The chain recombines TRBV5-4 with TRBJ1-1; D unclear. The germline gives CDR1 SGHNT, CDR2 YYREEE (reference sequence). This CDR3 has 11 amino acids. The V and J ends lost 5 bases and 2 bases respectively, with 4 bases between them. CDR3 in DNA: TGTGCCAGCAGTCTTAACACTGAAGCTTTCTTT. Its protein product is CASSLNTEAFF.

The chain recombines TRBV19 with TRBJ2-3, with TRBD1 identical over 8 bases. Losses at the gene ends were 5 bases for V and 1 base for J; bases not matched to a gene: 5. Germline CDR1 reads LNHDA; CDR2 reads SQIVND (reference sequence). The CDR3 contains 15 residues. The CDR3 reads CASSVGQGGTDTQYF. CDR3 nucleotide sequence: TGTGCCAGTAGTGTTGGACAGGGAGGCACAGATACGCAGTATTTT.

The chain employs TRBV4-1 and TRBJ1-1; weak D call: TRBD1 (6 bases). Per germline, CDR1 MGHRA and CDR2 YSYEKL. The CDR3 covers 16 residues. V was clipped by 1 base and J by 1 base, with 13 bases between them. In DNA form, the CDR3 reads TGCGCCAGCAGCCAAGTAGGGGGGGCTCGGAACACTGAAGCTTTCTTT. Encoded protein: CASSQVGGARNTEAFF.

This chain links TRBV18 with TRBJ2-1, with D possibly being TRBD2 (5 bases). Germline V lookup: CDR1 KGHSH, CDR2 LQKENI. V was shortened by 2 bases and J by 5 bases, with 10 bases between the two germline ends. The CDR3 is 14 amino acids. The DNA of the CDR3 is TGTGCCAGCTCACCAAAAGGAGGAGACAATGAGCAGTTCTTC. Its translation: CASSPKGGDNEQFF. The full variable domain, in which reference TRBV18 and TRBJ2-1 provide the parts outside the CDR3, is NAGVMQNPRHLVRRRGQEARLRCSPMKGHSHVYWYRQLPEEGLKFMVYLQKENIIDESGMPKERFSAEFPKEGPSILRIQQVVRGDSAAYFCASSPKGGDNEQFFGPGTRLTVL.

In its sample, this clone was seen once. V gene TRBV7-8 combines with J gene TRBJ2-5; D perhaps matches TRBD1 (6 bases). Germline-derived CDR1 and CDR2 are SGHVS and FQNEAQ. Trimming shortened V by 5 bases and J by 5 bases, and 12 bases separated the two germline ends. This CDR3 spans 13 amino acids. CDR3 amino acids: CASSPTGRETQYF. The DNA of the CDR3 is TGTGCCAGCAGCCCGACAGGTCGGGAGACCCAGTACTTC.

This sequence joins TRBV7-9 and TRBJ2-7; 9 bases align to TRBD1. V was clipped by 4 bases and J by 5 bases; unmatched bases: 9. Germline CDR1 is SEHNR and CDR2 is FQNEAQ (reference sequence). The CDR3 has 15 residues. The CDR3 nucleotides read TGTGCCAGCAGCTCGGCCGGGACAGGGCCCCACGAGCAGTACTTC. This gives the protein CASSSAGTGPHEQYF. Full variable domain (rest looked up from reference TRBV7-9 and TRBJ2-7): DTGVSQNPRHKITKRGQNVTFRCDPISEHNRLYWYRQTLGQGPEFLTYFQNEAQLEKSRLLSDRFSAERPKGSFSTLEIQRTEQGDSAMYLCASSSAGTGPHEQYFGPGTRLTVT.

V and J are TRBV19 and TRBJ1-2; D gene ambiguous. This CDR3 region has 11 residues. Germline V gene data show CDR1 as LNHDA and CDR2 as SQIVND (reference sequence). The V end was cut by 1 base, the J end by 7 bases, with 4 bases between. In DNA form, the CDR3 reads TGTGCCAGTAGTATAGGCAGTGGCTACACCTTC. It specifies CASSIGSGYTF.

This rearrangement joins TRBV28 to TRBJ1-2; the match to TRBD1 covers 10 bases. The trim removed 6 bases at V and 9 bases at J, leaving 7 bases unmatched. This CDR3 has 13 amino acids. Germline V gene data show CDR1 as MDHEN and CDR2 as SYDVKM. CDR3 residues: CASSPRDRGSYTF. CDR3 nucleotide sequence: TGTGCCAGCAGCCCCAGGGACAGGGGAAGCTACACCTTC.

The J gene is TRBJ2-3, the V gene TRBV28, with 12 bases fitting TRBD1. V gave up 7 bases and J gave up 6 bases; unmatched junction bases: 14. The CDR3 extends over 17 amino acids. CDR1 is MDHEN, CDR2 SYDVKM, per germline. The CDR3 sequence: CASIFSPGTGGADTQYF. The CDR3 region has the DNA TGTGCCAGCATCTTTTCCCCCGGGACAGGGGGCGCGGATACGCAGTATTTT.

The V and J genes are TRBV5-1 and TRBJ1-4, with D hard to call. This CDR3 spans 14 amino acids. Trimming left V 4 bases short and J 5 bases short, with 12 bases between. The germline CDR1 and CDR2 sequences are SGHRS and YFSETQ. CDR3 sequence (DNA): TGCGCCAGCAGCGCAGAATCCTTGAATGAAAAACTGTTTTTT. Its protein is CASSAESLNEKLFF.

This clone was seen a few times. The V gene is TRBV9, the J gene TRBJ2-7; D not certain. V was shortened by 10 bases and J by 2 bases, with 7 bases between the two germline ends. The CDR3 has 10 residues. Germline assignment: CDR1 SGDLS and CDR2 YYNGEE. The CDR3 DNA follows: TGTGCCTGGCACCCCTACGAGCAGTACTTC. Protein: CAWHPYEQYF. The whole variable domain, remainder taken from reference TRBV9 and TRBJ2-7, is DSGVTQTPKHLITATGQRVTLRCSPRSGDLSVYWYQQSLDQGLQFLIQYYNGEERAKGNILERFSAQQFPDLHSELNLSSLELGDSALYFCAWHPYEQYFGPGTRLTVT.

This chain connects TRBV5-6 to TRBJ1-4; D possibly corresponds to TRBD1 (6 bases). CDR3 length: 14 amino acids. Germline loops: CDR1 SGHDT, CDR2 YYEEEE. Deletions cut 0 bases from V and 5 bases from J, with 8 bases between. The CDR3 DNA follows: TGTGCCAGCAGCTTGGGACAGGAGAATGAAAAACTGTTTTTT. Amino acid sequence: CASSLGQENEKLFF.

This clone showed up just once. The chain is built from TRBV28 and TRBJ1-6; D is unresolved. The CDR3 runs 17 residues. Germline V gene data show CDR1 as MDHEN and CDR2 as SYDVKM. V gave up 7 bases and J gave up 5 bases, with 21 bases separating them. DNA for the CDR3: TGTGCCAGCACCTACCCGGGGAGGGAGGGTAATAATTCACCCCTCCACTTT. Translation gives CASTYPGREGNNSPLHF.

The chain employs TRBV4-1 and TRBJ2-3; 7 positions match TRBD1. Trimming removed 7 bases from V and 0 bases from J; junction bases left unmatched: 7. CDR3 length: 15 residues. From germline, CDR1 is MGHRA and CDR2 YSYEKL. CDR3 sequence reads: CASMAGGTSTDTQYF. The CDR3 DNA follows: TGCGCCAGCATGGCAGGGGGAACTAGCACAGATACGCAGTATTTT.

The V and J genes are TRBV5-4 and TRBJ1-1, with 9 bases lining up with TRBD1. The length of the CDR3 is 14 residues. The junction had 5 bases not matched to a gene; V was cut back by 3 bases and J by 5 bases. Germline V CDR1 and CDR2: SGHNT, YYREEE (reference sequence). CDR3 DNA sequence: TGTGCCAGCAGCTCCGGACAGGGGAGGACTGAAGCTTTCTTT. Translating gives CASSSGQGRTEAFF.

The chain joins TRBV19 to TRBJ2-1; 10 nucleotides match TRBD2. The CDR3 totals 17 residues. The germline V gene encodes CDR1 LNHDA and CDR2 SQIVND (reference sequence). J gave up 7 bases and V 3 bases, and 12 bases lay outside the gene matches. The CDR3, as DNA: TGTGCCAGTAGTATGGGGTCCGGGACTAGCGTCTTTAATGAGCAGTTCTTC. Its translation is CASSMGSGTSVFNEQFF.

The chain uses TRBV6-1 and TRBJ1-1; D perhaps matches TRBD1 (5 bases). CDR3 length equals 13 residues. V was trimmed by 6 bases and J by 4 bases, leaving 12 bases between them. Germline CDR1 and CDR2: MNHNS and SASEGT. CDR3 in amino acids: CASRDPGGTEAFF. CDR3 sequence (DNA): TGTGCCAGCAGGGACCCGGGGGGCACTGAAGCTTTCTTT.

This clone came up a few times. The gene calls are TRBV6-5 and TRBJ2-7; a weak D match, TRBD2 (5 bases). V lost 7 bases, J lost 3 bases, and 16 bases lay in between. Germline CDR1 is MNHEY and CDR2 is SVGAGI. CDR3 length: 14 residues. The CDR3 is CASTSPGSLYEQYF. The CDR3, as DNA: TGTGCCAGCACATCCCCGGGGAGCCTCTACGAGCAGTACTTC.

The chain is built from TRBV7-6 and TRBJ2-4; 8 nucleotides align to TRBD1. Germline values: CDR1 SGHVS, CDR2 FNYEAQ. V shed 5 bases and J 0 bases; nucleotides not matched to a gene: 9. The CDR3 loop spans 17 amino acids. CDR3: CASSLRARGQAKNIQYF. In DNA, the CDR3 is TGTGCCAGCAGCCTACGAGCCAGGGGGCAAGCCAAAAACATTCAGTACTTC.

Worth noting for this clone: This same CDR3 is encoded by further DNA sequences in the sample. The V call is TRBV7-2, the J call TRBJ2-7, with TRBD2 matching over 8 bases. V shed 2 bases, J shed 2 bases, and the junction held 2 bases outside the gene matches. In germline, CDR1 is SGHTA, CDR2 FQGNSA. The CDR3 runs 14 residues. The CDR3 nucleotides read TGTGCCAGCAGCTTATCCGGGGGGGCCTACGAGCAGTACTTC. Its translation is CASSLSGGAYEQYF.

The rearrangement uses TRBV28 and TRBJ1-2, with TRBD1 identical over 7 bases. CDR1 and CDR2 from the germline V gene are MDHEN and SYDVKM. The CDR3 contains 12 residues. Trimming at V came to 6 bases and at J to 8 bases, leaving 6 bases not matched to a gene. CDR3 bases: TGTGCCAGCAGCCAACAGGGGTACGGCTACACCTTC. Translated: CASSQQGYGYTF.

This chain connects TRBV19 to TRBJ1-2; TRBD1 is a possible D gene (5 bases). The CDR3 extends over 15 amino acids. Looked up from germline, CDR1 is LNHDA and CDR2 is SQIVND (reference sequence). Trimming removed 5 bases from V and 1 base from J, with 14 bases in between. This chain's CDR3 is CASSHSTANNYGYTF. Here the CDR3 DNA reads TGTGCCAGTAGTCACTCGACAGCCAATAACTATGGCTACACCTTC.

The chain carries TRBV9 and TRBJ1-2; D call uncertain. This CDR3 is 14 amino acids long. V was shortened by 0 bases and J by 4 bases, with 10 bases between the two germline ends. Germline loops: CDR1 SGDLS, CDR2 YYNGEE. The CDR3 coding sequence is TGTGCCAGCAGCGTAGAAGAGTCAATCTATGGCTACACCTTC. As protein: CASSVEESIYGYTF.